This TCR beta chain derives from a study of cytomegalovirus exposure and HLA in healthy donors. Study summary: Some 180 million T cells yielded some 120 million unique TCR beta sequences in earlier analysis. Overall study findings and caveats: The number of N-insertions in an Asian-associated ancestry cluster was reportedly below the roughly 670-donor mean in a later analysis. The study recorded 150 to 200 TCR beta chains that were cytomegalovirus-associated. Among the sequence variants, a highly shared cluster was likely an artifact of sequencing.

The CDR3 is 15 amino acids. Germline CDR1 reads MNHEY; CDR2 reads SVGAGI. V trimming: 0 bases; J trimming: 6 bases; junction bases outside the gene matches: 5. With 60 Vbeta and 13 Jbeta primers, the PCR was carried out. The method was immunoSEQ multiplex PCR; TCRdb's version includes in-frame clones alone and lacks a portion of them. The data hold over 200,000 clones, with about 84% observed a single time. With regard to this clone: Antigen: not known.

The clonotype was recovered from a human donor in good health. This rearrangement joins TRBV6-5 to TRBJ2-7; 10 bases agree with TRBD1. Sequencing used PBMCs. The CDR3 is CASSYSSDRGSEQYF. The CDR3 nucleotides are TGTGCCAGCAGTTACTCCTCGGACAGGGGGAGCGAGCAGTACTTC.